This T cell receptor beta chain came from a study of vaccination effects on CD4 cells after COVID-19. In the study overall: Vaccine administered to participants consisted of two doses of either BNT162b2 or mRNA-1273. Two convalescent patients each provided a sample, at 16 days and at one week before vaccination.

This clone was observed a few times. Antigen unknown. ViraFEST assay sequencing came after antigen-specific CD4+ T cells were expanded with viral peptide pools. The culture ran for about 11 days, and then CD4+ T cells were isolated. PCR showed that the person got SARS-CoV-2 infection at some point between March and December 2020. On days 3 and 7, fresh IL-2 medium replaced half the medium. Germline assignment: CDR1 SGHNT and CDR2 YENEEA. V lost 4 bases, J lost 2 bases, and 14 bases lay in between. The CDR3 sequence is 16 residues long. Sequencing was performed with immunoSEQ multiplex PCR; in TCRdb, only in-frame clones are kept and a portion is missing. This table has roughly 70,000 clones, roughly two thirds appearing once. Points from the study as a whole: Missing from the study were early post-infection timepoints, and its convalescent patients were few.

This chain links TRBV11-3 with TRBJ2-2; D gene unclear. The clonotype was recovered from a human donor who had a prior SARS-CoV-2 infection. The sequencing here drew on CD4+ T cells from PBMCs cultured with HIV peptides, taken before COVID-19 vaccination. Subset defined: HIV-1 Nef peptide pool negative control/reference culture. The CDR3 nucleotides are TGTGCCAGCAGCTCCGGGTGGCCTAACAACACCGGGGAGCTGTTTTTT. It is translated as CASSSGWPNNTGELFF.